A single sample gave rise to the 17 T cell receptor beta chains below, sequenced in a study of CD8 T cells in ankylosing spondylitis. TCRdb itself ran the 5' RACE reads through MiXCR, one entry per CDR3 protein. The sample consists of about 92,000 distinct CDR3 sequences, about 9.1% of them appearing once. Sequencing was done on a sample of blood, either unsorted or a sorted T cell fraction (not recorded which). All receptors derive from a male donor with ankylosing spondylitis or in good health (not recorded which).

This clonotype was recorded many times. This sequence joins TRBV3-1 and TRBJ1-2; possible D gene TRBD1, 5 bases. The V gene lost 4 bases and the J gene lost 8 bases, with 11 bases spanning the gap. Germline values: CDR1 LGHDT, CDR2 YNNKEL (reference sequence). The CDR3 extends over 12 amino acids. The DNA of the CDR3 is TGTGCCAGCAGCCCGGGGGAGTTCGGCTACACCTTC. It codes for CASSPGEFGYTF.

The CDR3 here is CSASTPNRRSGELFF. The CDR3, as DNA: TGCAGTGCTAGTACACCTAACAGGCGGTCGGGGGAGCTGTTTTTT. V usage is TRBV20-1 and J usage is TRBJ2-2; TRBD1 is a possible D gene (5 bases). Trimming cost V 3 bases and J 8 bases, with 19 bases left between them. This CDR3 spans 15 amino acids. Germline-derived CDR1 and CDR2 are DFQATT and SNEGSKA (reference sequence).

There are many counts of this clonotype. The rearrangement joins TRBV10-3 to TRBJ2-3; possibly TRBD2 for D (6 bases). The CDR3 loop spans 15 amino acids. Germline CDR1 reads ENHRY; CDR2 reads SYGVKD. V dropped 6 bases and J dropped 6 bases, with 19 bases sitting between them. This CDR3 reads CAISDQGTGPDTQYF. The CDR3 DNA is TGTGCCATCAGCGATCAAGGGACTGGTCCGGATACGCAGTATTTT.

V gene TRBV24-1 combines with J gene TRBJ2-3, with TRBD2 matching over 8 bases. Germline-derived CDR1 and CDR2 are KGHDR and SFDVKD. This CDR3 contains 16 residues. The V and J ends lost 2 bases and 3 bases, in that order; junction bases with no gene match: 6. DNA of the CDR3: TGTGCCACCAGTGATTGGGACCAGCGGGGGACAGATACGCAGTATTTT. Its protein product is CATSDWDQRGTDTQYF.

This sequence joins TRBV7-8 and TRBJ1-3; D is possibly TRBD1 (6 bases). Germline CDR1 SGHVS, CDR2 FQNEAQ. V was pared by 4 bases and J by 2 bases, with 15 bases between. This CDR3 has 16 amino acids. The CDR3, as DNA: TGTGCCAGCAGCTCCGCAACAGGGATAGCTGGAAACACCATATATTTT. Its translation is CASSSATGIAGNTIYF.

Ten or more counts support this clonotype. The CDR3 is CASSQEYSNEQFF. CDR3 sequence (DNA): TGTGCCAGCAGCCAAGAATATTCTAATGAGCAGTTCTTC. The chain links TRBV4-2 to TRBJ2-1, with D uncertain. The CDR3 runs to 13 residues. Trimming took 0 bases from V and 7 from J, leaving 7 bases between them. Germline V gene data show CDR1 as LGHNA and CDR2 as YNFKEQ.

With regard to this clonotype: A much larger clone lies a single base off, so this may be a read error. V is TRBV6-5 and J is TRBJ2-3; D could derive from TRBD1 or TRBD2 (5 bases each). Per germline, CDR1 MNHEY and CDR2 SVGAGI. The CDR3 consists of 13 residues. V was clipped by 5 bases and J by 5 bases, with 11 bases between them. The CDR3 DNA sequence: TGTGCCAGCAGTACGGAGAGGGGAGATACGCAGTATTTT. Amino acids: CASSTERGDTQYF.

CDR3 amino acids: CASSLVSGGATNEKLFF. Written as DNA, the CDR3 is TGTGCCAGCAGCTTAGTCTCGGGCGGCGCAACTAATGAAAAACTGTTTTTT. V and J are TRBV7-2 and TRBJ1-4; D is unresolved. This CDR3 region has 17 residues. Looked up from germline, CDR1 is SGHTA and CDR2 is FQGNSA. Trimming left V 1 base short and J 0 bases short, with 12 bases between.

This clonotype was seen repeatedly, ten times or more. The chain uses TRBV2 and TRBJ1-2, with 9 bases lining up with TRBD1. Germline CDR1 and CDR2: SNHLY and FYNNEI. J gave up 5 bases and V 6 bases, and 7 bases lay outside the gene matches. This CDR3 has 14 residues. The chain's CDR3 is CASRVETGGYGYTF. In nucleotides, the CDR3 is TGTGCCAGCAGGGTGGAGACAGGGGGGTATGGCTACACCTTC. The variable domain in full, with the rest retrieved from reference TRBV2 and TRBJ1-2, is EPEVTQTPSHQVTQMGQEVILRCVPISNHLYFYWYRQILGQKVEFLVSFYNNEISEKSEIFDDQFSVERPDGSNFTLKIRSTKLEDSAMYFCASRVETGGYGYTFGSGTRLTVV.

V gene TRBV5-1 combines with J gene TRBJ2-3; the match to TRBD2 covers 13 bases. The CDR3 runs 17 residues. Germline-derived CDR1 and CDR2 are SGHRS and YFSETQ. V shed 6 bases and J 0 bases; nucleotides not matched to a gene: 7. The CDR3 sequence: CASNSGTSGVSTDTQYF. DNA for the CDR3: TGCGCCAGCAATTCCGGGACTAGCGGGGTCAGCACAGATACGCAGTATTTT.

The table lists this clonotype with many counts. The chain is built from TRBV29-1 and TRBJ2-7; 13 positions agree with TRBD2. This CDR3 comprises 14 residues. Per the germline V gene, CDR1 is SQVTM and CDR2 is ANQGSEA. The V and J ends lost 6 bases and 5 bases, in that order; junction bases with no gene match: 7. For the CDR3, the DNA is TGCAGCGTGGAGGGACTAGCGGGGAACAACGAGCAGTACTTC. Translation gives CSVEGLAGNNEQYF.

This clonotype was detected many times. The chain employs TRBV28 and TRBJ2-5; weak D call: TRBD1 (6 bases). The V gene lost 3 bases and the J gene lost 4 bases, with 12 bases spanning the gap. The CDR3 length is 14 residues. Germline loops: CDR1 MDHEN, CDR2 SYDVKM. Written as DNA, the CDR3 is TGTGCCAGCAGTTTTCTGGGGGCGGGAGAGACCCAGTACTTC. Amino acid sequence: CASSFLGAGETQYF. Full variable domain (remainder filled in from reference TRBV28 and TRBJ2-5): DVKVTQSSRYLVKRTGEKVFLECVQDMDHENMFWYRQDPGLGLRLIYFSYDVKMKEKGDIPEGYSVSREKKERFSLILESASTNQTSMYLCASSFLGAGETQYFGPGTRLLVL.

This clonotype was counted at least ten times. V and J are TRBV7-6 and TRBJ2-3; 10 bases are shared with TRBD2. From germline, CDR1 is SGHVS and CDR2 FNYEAQ. The CDR3 spans 16 residues. The V and J ends lost 0 bases and 4 bases, in that order; junction bases with no gene match: 4. This CDR3 reads CASSLAPSGGSDTQYF. In nucleotides, the CDR3 is TGTGCCAGCAGCTTAGCGCCTAGCGGGGGTTCAGATACGCAGTATTTT.

This clonotype was detected many times. This chain joins TRBV29-1 and TRBJ2-3, with D perhaps assigned TRBD1 or TRBD2 (5 bases each). Germline CDR1 SQVTM, CDR2 ANQGSEA. This CDR3 is built from 13 residues. Trimming shortened V by 4 bases and J by 2 bases, and 10 bases separated the two germline ends. Here the CDR3 reads CSVVGGFTDTQYF. The CDR3 nucleotides are TGCAGCGTTGTTGGGGGTTTCACAGATACGCAGTATTTT.

CDR3 protein: CAISLGLSSTDTQYF. The DNA for the CDR3 is TGTGCCATCAGCCTGGGACTTTCGAGCACAGATACGCAGTATTTT. The J gene is TRBJ2-3, the V gene TRBV10-3; a possible D gene is TRBD2 (6 bases). Deletions cut 6 bases from V and 0 bases from J, with 13 bases between. CDR3 length: 15 residues. Looked up from germline, CDR1 is ENHRY and CDR2 is SYGVKD.

This clonotype was found many times. This chain links TRBV21-1 with TRBJ2-1; the table calls TRBD1, which could not be checked here. TRBV21-1 is assigned pseudogene status. There are 16 residues in the CDR3. The CDR3 here is CASSNQWGGSYNEQFF. The CDR3 DNA sequence: TGTGCCAGCAGCAATCAGTGGGGGGGGTCCTACAATGAGCAGTTCTTC.

This clonotype has ten or more counts. The chain recombines TRBV2 with TRBJ2-1; tentative D call: TRBD2 (7 bases). From germline, CDR1 is SNHLY and CDR2 FYNNEI. There are 14 residues in the CDR3. Between the trimmed V and J ends, which lost 6 bases and 3 bases, there was a span of 12 bases. In DNA, the CDR3 is TGTGCCAGCAGGGCAAGGGGGGGCTACAATGAGCAGTTCTTC. It is translated as CASRARGGYNEQFF. Supplemented by reference TRBV2 and TRBJ2-1, the full variable domain reads EPEVTQTPSHQVTQMGQEVILRCVPISNHLYFYWYRQILGQKVEFLVSFYNNEISEKSEIFDDQFSVERPDGSNFTLKIRSTKLEDSAMYFCASRARGGYNEQFFGPGTRLTVL.